The 13 T cell receptor beta chains in this list originate from one sample, sequenced in a study of blood T cells in healthy people across ages (dated by TCRdb to about 2015). Library method: 5' RACE. The sequencing machine was an Illumina HiSeq 2500. A second roughly 6 to 11 cycle PCR used a sample-barcoded 5' primer and a J-beta primer mix. TCRdb trimmed the raw reads at Q25, called clones with MiXCR and kept productive beta chains. Rows matching on CDR3 protein sequence are summarized as one entry with the most common DNA and genes. In this sample the table shows approximately 1,000,000 distinct CDR3 sequences, around 43% of which occur a single time. The top ten constitute 15% to 20% of the sample. The sample was blood. These receptors were taken from a woman aged 60-70 years in good health.

This clonotype has a handful of counts. V gene TRBV29-1 combines with J gene TRBJ2-7; possibly TRBD1 or TRBD2 for D (5 bases each). V lost 3 bases and J lost 2, with 11 bases in between. CDR3 length: 13 residues. From germline, CDR1 is SQVTM and CDR2 ANQGSEA. CDR3 residues: CSVERGVPYEQYF. CDR3 in DNA: TGCAGCGTTGAGAGAGGGGTTCCCTACGAGCAGTACTTC.

To note about this clonotype: With a much larger clone just one base away, this may be a read error. The chain links TRBV27 to TRBJ2-5; 15 nucleotides align to TRBD2. CDR3 length: 19 amino acids. CDR1 MNHEY and CDR2 SMNVEV come from the germline V gene (reference sequence). Written as DNA, the CDR3 is TGTGCCGGCAGTTTCTCCTGGACTAGCGGGAGGGGGTTCGTAGAGACCCAGTACTTC. As protein: CAGSFSWTSGRGFVETQYF.

The rearrangement uses TRBV10-3 and TRBJ2-3, with 7 bases that match TRBD2. With 4 bases clipped from V and 2 bases from J, the junction kept 9 bases outside the gene matches. Germline V lookup: CDR1 ENHRY, CDR2 SYGVKD. The CDR3 covers 16 residues. CDR3 nucleotide sequence: TGTGCCATCAGTGGGAGTCCTAGCGGCTACACAGATACGCAGTATTTT. It codes for CAISGSPSGYTDTQYF.

This clonotype was detected many times. The V call is TRBV5-1, the J call TRBJ2-7; D uncertain. Germline V lookup: CDR1 SGHRS, CDR2 YFSETQ. The CDR3 spans 13 residues. The V end was cut by 0 bases, the J end by 5 bases, with 9 bases between. CDR3 nucleotides: TGCGCCAGCAGCTTGGACCCAAACGACGAGCAGTACTTC. Protein: CASSLDPNDEQYF.

V usage is TRBV18 and J usage is TRBJ1-1; TRBD1 is a possible D gene (6 bases). V dropped 5 bases and J dropped 5 bases, with 12 bases sitting between them. Germline V gene sequence: CDR1 KGHSH, CDR2 LQKENI. This CDR3 contains 13 residues. This chain's CDR3 is CASSGRQGTEAFF. The CDR3 DNA reads TGTGCCAGCTCAGGACGGCAGGGGACTGAAGCTTTCTTT.

This clonotype appeared a few times. The chain employs TRBV11-2 and TRBJ2-3; no reliable D call. Germline CDR1 and CDR2: SGHAT and FQNNGV. Trimming removed 3 bases from V and 2 bases from J, with 9 bases in between. The CDR3 totals 14 residues. The CDR3 sequence is CASSFRSFTDTQYF. The CDR3 coding sequence is TGTGCCAGCAGCTTCCGCAGTTTCACAGATACGCAGTATTTT.

This clonotype was counted a few times. The chain is built from TRBV7-9 and TRBJ2-7; D is perhaps TRBD2 (5 bases). Germline V gene sequence: CDR1 SEHNR, CDR2 FQNEAQ (reference sequence). Trimming cost V 5 bases and J 4 bases, with 15 bases left between them. This CDR3 has 14 amino acids. DNA of the CDR3: TGTGCCAGCAGCAATAAAGGACTTTCATACGAGCAGTACTTC. Protein: CASSNKGLSYEQYF.

The chain combines TRBV28 with TRBJ2-1, with a weak D call TRBD2 (5 bases). This CDR3 is built from 18 residues. CDR1 MDHEN and CDR2 SYDVKM come from the germline V gene. V lost 7 bases and J 1 base, leaving 23 bases between the germline ends. The CDR3 protein is CASISTSALFGSYNEQFF. As DNA, the CDR3 is TGTGCCAGCATCTCCACTAGTGCCTTATTCGGGTCCTACAATGAGCAGTTCTTC.

The chain recombines TRBV7-8 with TRBJ1-4; D remains ambiguous. Germline V gives CDR1 SGHVS, CDR2 FQNEAQ. The CDR3 runs 15 residues. Deletions cut 2 bases from V and 8 bases from J, with 15 bases between. Here the CDR3 DNA reads TGTGCCAGCAGCTTACTTGGCAGGCCGGCAGAAAAACTGTTTTTT. It yields the protein CASSLLGRPAEKLFF.

This clonotype was seen only a few times. V and J are TRBV20-1 and TRBJ2-1, with 11 bases identical to TRBD2. The V gene's germline CDR1 is DFQATT and CDR2 SNEGSKA (reference sequence). The CDR3 consists of 16 residues. V gave up 3 bases and J gave up 4 bases; unmatched junction bases: 8. The CDR3 bases are TGCAGTGCTAGTACCCCGGGACTAGCGGATTACAATGAGCAGTTCTTC. Residues: CSASTPGLADYNEQFF.

The chain uses TRBV7-3 and TRBJ2-1; 7 nucleotides align to TRBD2. The trim removed 2 bases at V and 3 bases at J, leaving 4 bases unmatched. The CDR3 sequence is 15 residues long. From germline, CDR1 is SGHTA and CDR2 FQGTGA. CDR3 sequence (DNA): TGTGCCAGCAGCTTAGCAGCGGGGAACTACAATGAGCAGTTCTTC. As protein: CASSLAAGNYNEQFF.

This clonotype appeared once. The chain recombines TRBV9 with TRBJ2-4; a possible D gene is TRBD1 (6 bases). CDR1 is SGDLS, CDR2 YYNGEE, per germline. Trimming stripped 0 bases from V and 0 bases from J, with 16 bases between. This CDR3 comprises 18 residues. CDR3 protein: CASSVATPQGIAKNIQYF. The CDR3 nucleotides read TGTGCCAGCAGCGTAGCAACCCCACAGGGAATAGCCAAAAACATTCAGTACTTC.

There are a few counts of this clonotype. The V gene is TRBV29-1, the J gene TRBJ2-3, with 12 bases lining up with TRBD2. The ends lost 3 bases at V and 5 bases at J; junction bases unmatched: 3. Germline V gives CDR1 SQVTM, CDR2 ANQGSEA. There are 14 residues in the CDR3. CDR3 in amino acids: CSVDLAGGGDTQYF. The DNA for the CDR3 is TGCAGCGTTGATCTAGCGGGAGGGGGAGATACGCAGTATTTT.